These T cell receptor beta chains were read from a single sample in a study of identical twins. TCRdb recomputed calls from the 5' RACE reads with MiXCR, one row per CDR3 protein. This table holds 200,000 to 300,000 distinct CDR3 sequences, 6% to 8% found once. These data are also associated with another study on yellow fever vaccine responses in identical twins.

Source material: CD8+ T cells sorted from blood. The receptor set was obtained from a woman under 30 in good health. The CDR3 runs from the conserved cysteine through the conserved F or W. The D gene is left open where the match is weak. A clone size is listed for some rows: how often the clone was seen (once, few, many), or a class if it is expanded.

NA	TRBV15	few	TRBJ2-2	TGTGCCACCAGCACCCGGGCAGGGGAGGAAACCGGGGAGCTGTTTTTT	CATSTRAGEETGELFF
NA	TRBV9	few	TRBJ2-7	TGTGCCAGCAGCGTAGAAGGGTCTGCCTACGAGCAGTACTTC	CASSVEGSAYEQYF
NA	TRBV7-9	few	TRBJ2-5	TGTGCCAGCAGCTTAGGCGGGCCAGACTACCAAGAGACCCAGTACTTC	CASSLGGPDYQETQYF
NA	TRBV7-9	few	TRBJ2-1	TGTGCCAGCAGCTTAGGTACGGGGGCAGACAATGAGCAGTTCTTC	CASSLGTGADNEQFF
TRBD2	TRBV7-9	few	TRBJ2-7	TGTGCCAGCAGCCCCCGGCTAGCGGGATTTCAGTACTTC	CASSPRLAGFQYF
NA	TRBV14	few	TRBJ2-2	TGTGCCAGCAGCCAAGATTGGGGGAACGGGGAGCTGTTTTTT	CASSQDWGNGELFF
NA	TRBV29-1	NA	TRBJ2-1	TGCAGCGCCCGGGAGAATGAGCAGTTCTTC	CSARENEQFF
NA	TRBV20-1	NA	TRBJ2-1	TGCAGTGCTAGACCACCAGACGACAATGAGCAGTTCTTC	CSARPPDDNEQFF
TRBD2	TRBV12-3/TRBV12-4	NA	TRBJ2-1	TGTGCCAGCAGTAGCCCAGGACTAGCTGAGCAGTTCTTC	CASSSPGLAEQFF
TRBD1	TRBV13	NA	TRBJ1-4	TGTGCCAGCAGCTTAACAGGGGGCGAATCGGATGAAAAACTGTTTTTT	CASSLTGGESDEKLFF
NA	TRBV12-3/TRBV12-4	few	TRBJ2-1	TGTGCCAGCAGCCCGGCAAACAATGAGCAGTTCTTC	CASSPANNEQFF
TRBD2	TRBV5-5	NA	TRBJ2-7	TGTGCCAGCAGCTTGGGGGATAGCGGGAGAGGCTACGAGCAGTACTTC	CASSLGDSGRGYEQYF
NA	TRBV28	many	TRBJ2-7	TGTGCCAGCAGTTTAAGAGGGGGGTTTCCCTACGAGCAGTACTTC	CASSLRGGFPYEQYF
NA	TRBV27	NA	TRBJ2-7	TGTGCCAGCAAGGTTGCAGGGACCTTCTACGAGCAGTACTTC	CASKVAGTFYEQYF
NA	TRBV10-2	many	TRBJ1-3	TGCGCCAGCAGTGACCAGCTGAACTCTGGAAACACCATATATTTT	CASSDQLNSGNTIYF
NA	TRBV7-9	few	TRBJ2-1	TGTGCCAGCAGCAAGGTCACGGACCTACCCTACAATGAGCAGTTCTTC	CASSKVTDLPYNEQFF
NA	TRBV6-4	many	TRBJ2-2	TGTGCCAGCAGTGACAGGGGTGGTACCGGGGAGCTGTTTTTT	CASSDRGGTGELFF
NA	TRBV7-9	many	TRBJ2-7	TGTGCCAGCAGCCCCGGGTACCCCTACGAGCAGTACTTC	CASSPGYPYEQYF
TRBD2	TRBV5-1	NA	TRBJ2-7	TGCGCCAGCAGCTTGGCTAGCGGGAAGGGTTACGAGCAGTACTTC	CASSLASGKGYEQYF
TRBD1	TRBV9	NA	TRBJ2-1	TGTGCCAGCAGCGTAGAAGGACAGGGTTCCTACAATGAGCAGTTCTTC	CASSVEGQGSYNEQFF
TRBD2	TRBV10-3	few	TRBJ2-3	TGTGCCATCAGTGAGTTGACTCCGCTAGCGGGAGGGGCAGATACGCAGTATTTT	CAISELTPLAGGADTQYF
TRBD2	TRBV5-1	many	TRBJ2-7	TGCGCCAGCAGCTTGGCTAGCGGGGGAACCTACGAGCAGTACTTC	CASSLASGGTYEQYF
NA	TRBV29-1	NA	TRBJ2-3	TGCAGCGTTGATTTTATAGCATCTGACACAGATACGCAGTATTTT	CSVDFIASDTDTQYF
TRBD1	TRBV28	few	TRBJ1-5	TGTGCCAGCAGTTTGGATACAGGGGTGGGCCAGCCCCAGCATTTT	CASSLDTGVGQPQHF
NA	TRBV15	NA	TRBJ2-5	TGTGCCACCTCACGGCGTCGCGGAGAGACCCAGTACTTC	CATSRRRGETQYF
NA	TRBV9	many	TRBJ1-1	TGTGCCAGCAGCCTTCTAAAACAGGGAGGGAACACTGAAGCTTTCTTT	CASSLLKQGGNTEAFF
TRBD1	TRBV6-2/TRBV6-3	many	TRBJ1-2	TGTGCCAGCAGTACAAACCCTAGGAGGACAGGGGCAGTAATTAACTATGGCTACACCTTC	CASSTNPRRTGAVINYGYTF
NA	TRBV27	few	TRBJ2-1	TGTGCCAGCAGTTCCTCCCCAGGGGTCCTTTACAATGAGCAGTTCTTC	CASSSSPGVLYNEQFF
NA	TRBV7-8	many	TRBJ2-2	TGTGCCAGCAGCTTAGGATATGTCGGGGAGCTGTTTTTT	CASSLGYVGELFF
NA	TRBV2	few	TRBJ2-7	TGTGCCAGCAGTGGACTTCCCTACGAGCAGTACTTC	CASSGLPYEQYF
TRBD2	TRBV29-1	NA	TRBJ2-7	TGCAGCGTCCAACAGGGGCTAGCGGGAGACTACGAGCAGTACTTC	CSVQQGLAGDYEQYF
NA	TRBV3-1	few	TRBJ2-1	TGTGCCAGCAGCCAAGAAAGGTACAATGAGCAGTTCTTC	CASSQERYNEQFF
NA	TRBV10-3	NA	TRBJ2-5	TGTGCCATCTCCGATGGGAACGGAGAGACCCAGTACTTC	CAISDGNGETQYF
TRBD1	TRBV28	many	TRBJ2-1	TGTGCCAGCAGTTTTGGACAGGGGTTCCATGAGCAGTTCTTC	CASSFGQGFHEQFF
TRBD2	TRBV6-5	NA	TRBJ2-7	TGTGCCAGCAGTTACGCCCTCGTGGGAGGGCCTGACGAGCAGTACTTC	CASSYALVGGPDEQYF
NA	TRBV5-1	many	TRBJ1-2	TGCGCCAGCAGCCCCTCGGACAGATACTATGGCTACACCTTC	CASSPSDRYYGYTF
TRBD2	TRBV2	few	TRBJ2-1	TGTGCCAGCACAGGTAGCGGGACCCACAATGAGCAGTTCTTC	CASTGSGTHNEQFF
NA	TRBV28	NA	TRBJ2-3	TGTGCCAGCAGTTTTTCGACGGGACCCCTCATAGTTTCGGATACGCAGTATTTT	CASSFSTGPLIVSDTQYF
NA	TRBV15	NA	TRBJ2-2	TGTGCCACCAGCGGTAGCACCGGGGAGCTGTTTTTT	CATSGSTGELFF
NA	TRBV3-1	NA	TRBJ1-6	TGTGCCAGCAGCCCCGCAGGGATGGGTTCACCCCTCCACTTT	CASSPAGMGSPLHF
TRBD2	TRBV7-4	NA	TRBJ2-5	TGTGCCATCTGTTTCTTGTTAGCGGGGGGGGTGTGGCAAGAGACCCAGTACTTC	CAICFLLAGGVWQETQYF
NA	TRBV28	few	TRBJ2-1	TGTGCCAGCAGTCCGCTCGGTCGCAATGAGCAGTTCTTC	CASSPLGRNEQFF
NA	TRBV5-5	NA	TRBJ2-5	TGTGCCAGCAGCTTGTTGGGAGGGGGAGAGACCCAGTACTTC	CASSLLGGGETQYF
NA	TRBV28	NA	TRBJ2-7	TGTGCCAGCAGTCTCGCCGACTACACATCCTACGAGCAGTACTTC	CASSLADYTSYEQYF
NA	TRBV19	NA	TRBJ2-1	TGTGCCAGTAGTATTGGGGAGCAGTTCTTC	CASSIGEQFF
NA	TRBV9	NA	TRBJ1-1	TGTGCCAGCAGCGCCAGTCGAAAAACTGAAGCTTTCTTT	CASSASRKTEAFF
TRBD1	TRBV7-2	NA	TRBJ1-5	TGTGCCAGCAGCTTATCGACAGGGGGCTATGGCAATCAGCCCCAGCATTTT	CASSLSTGGYGNQPQHF
TRBD1	TRBV24-1	many	TRBJ2-1	TGTGCCACCAGTTCCGGACAGGGGCGCTACAATGAGCAGTTCTTC	CATSSGQGRYNEQFF
NA	TRBV28	many	TRBJ1-1	TGTGCCAGCAGTTCTCAGGGTAACACTGAAGCTTTCTTT	CASSSQGNTEAFF
TRBD1	TRBV12-3/TRBV12-4	NA	TRBJ1-5	TGTGCCAGCAGTTTAACAGGGGTGGTGCAGCCCCAGCATTTT	CASSLTGVVQPQHF
NA	TRBV5-1	NA	TRBJ2-1	TGCGCCAGCAGCGCCTCCGAGGTGGACGGTGAGCAGTTCTTC	CASSASEVDGEQFF
NA	TRBV7-9	many	TRBJ1-5	TGTGCCAGCACCCCAGGGCCCAATCAGCCCCAGCATTTT	CASTPGPNQPQHF